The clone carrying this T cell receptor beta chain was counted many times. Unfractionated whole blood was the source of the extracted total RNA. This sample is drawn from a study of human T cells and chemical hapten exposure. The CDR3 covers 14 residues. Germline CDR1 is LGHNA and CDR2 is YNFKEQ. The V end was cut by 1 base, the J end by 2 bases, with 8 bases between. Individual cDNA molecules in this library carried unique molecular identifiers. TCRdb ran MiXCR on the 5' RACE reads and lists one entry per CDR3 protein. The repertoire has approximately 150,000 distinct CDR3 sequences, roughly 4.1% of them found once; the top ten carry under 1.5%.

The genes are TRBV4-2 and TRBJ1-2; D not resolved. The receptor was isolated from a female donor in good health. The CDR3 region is CASSQVVGNYGYTF. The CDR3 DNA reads TGTGCCAGCAGCCAAGTTGTGGGGAACTATGGCTACACCTTC.